These 27 T cell receptor beta chains were sequenced from one sample in a study of T cell responses to AZD1222 COVID-19 vaccine (dated by TCRdb to about 2021). This sample's time point label indicates: baseline before first vaccination. Library method: the immunoSEQ multiplex PCR assay. In TCRdb, the immuneACCESS table is reduced to in-frame sequences with V and J assigned. These tables do not hold every clone; where another copy was compared, an unresolved V gene accounts for under half, and the others remain unexplained. The sample profile shows about 130,000 clones; 80% to 90% of them were found once. 1.5% to 2% of the sample rests with the top ten. The sequenced sample was peripheral blood, obtained on day 0 of AZD1222 vaccination. The source of these receptors is an adult in good health.

CDR3 sequence: CASSLSPGRGGYTF. The CDR3, as DNA: TGTGCCAGCAGTTTATCCCCAGGGAGGGGAGGCTACACCTTC. The chain links TRBV27 to TRBJ1-2; tentative D call: TRBD1 (5 bases). This CDR3 is built from 14 residues. The germline V gene encodes CDR1 MNHEY and CDR2 SMNVEV (reference sequence). Trimming left V 0 bases short and J 8 bases short, with 13 bases between.

The V call is TRBV18, the J call TRBJ2-1; D possibly corresponds to TRBD1 (6 bases). Germline lookup yields CDR1 KGHSH and CDR2 LQKENI. V was trimmed by 7 bases and J by 6 bases, leaving 16 bases between them. The CDR3 spans 14 residues. The CDR3 DNA follows: TGTGCCAGCTTGCGAGGACAGCAGCTCAATGAGCAGTTCTTC. It is translated as CASLRGQQLNEQFF.

The rearrangement links TRBV19 to TRBJ2-5, with 7 bases lining up with TRBD2. V gave up 3 bases and J gave up 5 bases; unmatched junction bases: 12. The CDR3 extends over 16 amino acids. Germline V lookup: CDR1 LNHDA, CDR2 SQIVND (reference sequence). CDR3 residues: CASSISGPLGRETQYF. CDR3 nucleotides: TGTGCCAGTAGTATTAGCGGGCCCTTGGGGAGGGAGACCCAGTACTTC.

V is TRBV6-2 or TRBV6-3 and J is TRBJ1-5; possibly TRBD1 for D (6 bases). Trimming removed 6 bases at V and 6 bases at J, with 12 bases between. Germline V lookup: CDR1 MNHEY, CDR2 SVGEGT. The CDR3 contains 13 residues. CDR3 nucleotide sequence: TGTGCCAGCAGCACAGGGTATTTTCAGCCCCAGCATTTT. As protein: CASSTGYFQPQHF.

This chain links TRBV19 with TRBJ1-2; TRBD1 matches at 10 bases. Germline V gives CDR1 LNHDA, CDR2 SQIVND (reference sequence). V lost 5 bases to trimming and J lost 8 bases; unmatched junction nucleotides: 11. The CDR3 runs to 15 residues. The CDR3 coding sequence is TGTGCCAGTAGTCTCCACCTCGGACAGGGGGGAGGCTACACCTTC. This translates into CASSLHLGQGGGYTF.

This clone was seen only a few times. The V call is TRBV27, the J call TRBJ2-7, with D possibly TRBD1 on 6 matching bases. V lost 10 bases, J lost 4 bases, and 14 bases lay in between. The V gene's germline CDR1 is MNHEY and CDR2 SMNVEV (reference sequence). The CDR3 contains 12 residues. In DNA, the CDR3 is TGTGCCACCACGGACAGAGGATACGAGCAGTACTTC. It translates to CATTDRGYEQYF.

V usage is TRBV2 and J usage is TRBJ1-5; D is unclear. This CDR3 comprises 13 residues. Trimming took 3 bases from V and 5 from J, leaving 8 bases between them. Germline values: CDR1 SNHLY, CDR2 FYNNEI. This CDR3 is CASSDEIYQPQHF. The CDR3 DNA is TGTGCCAGCAGTGATGAAATATATCAGCCCCAGCATTTT.

This rearrangement joins TRBV3-1 (or the pseudogene TRBV3-2) to TRBJ1-5; 9 nucleotides line up with TRBD1. The trim removed 3 bases at V and 10 bases at J, leaving 7 bases unmatched. The CDR3 totals 14 residues. From germline, CDR1 is LGHDT and CDR2 YNNKEL (reference sequence). Here the CDR3 reads CASSHGTGGDPQHF. The CDR3 DNA follows: TGTGCCAGCAGCCATGGAACAGGGGGCGACCCCCAGCATTTT.

The chain employs TRBV30 and TRBJ2-7, with a possible D match to TRBD2 (5 bases). This CDR3 spans 15 amino acids. Germline V lookup: CDR1 GTSNPN, CDR2 SVGIG (reference sequence). Trimming cost V 0 bases and J 6 bases, with 18 bases left between them. The CDR3 region has the DNA TGTGCCTGGAGTGTAATGGGGATAGGACTTGGCGAGCAGTACTTC. Protein sequence: CAWSVMGIGLGEQYF.

The rearrangement joins TRBV18 to TRBJ1-5, with a weak D call TRBD1 (6 bases). V was clipped by 1 base and J by 6 bases, with 13 bases between them. The CDR3 sequence is 15 residues long. Germline V gene sequence: CDR1 KGHSH, CDR2 LQKENI. The DNA of the CDR3 is TGTGCCAGCTCACCACAAGGGGGAAGGGGTCAGCCCCAGCATTTT. Its translation is CASSPQGGRGQPQHF.

The rearrangement joins TRBV18 to TRBJ2-5, with D uncertain. Germline CDR1 is KGHSH and CDR2 is LQKENI. The ends were cut back, 1 base at V and 4 bases at J, with 10 bases in the middle. The CDR3 sequence is 14 residues long. In nucleotides, the CDR3 is TGTGCCAGCTCACCACGGGGTTTGGGAGAGACCCAGTACTTC. It translates to CASSPRGLGETQYF. The entire variable domain, with the rest obtained from reference TRBV18 and TRBJ2-5, is as follows: NAGVMQNPRHLVRRRGQEARLRCSPMKGHSHVYWYRQLPEEGLKFMVYLQKENIIDESGMPKERFSAEFPKEGPSILRIQQVVRGDSAAYFCASSPRGLGETQYFGPGTRLLVL.

This clone came up once. This CDR3 reads CASWEGGRNDEQFF. The DNA for the CDR3 is TGTGCCAGTTGGGAAGGCGGGAGGAATGATGAGCAGTTCTTC. The chain recombines TRBV19 with TRBJ2-1; 8 bases are a match to TRBD2. CDR1 is LNHDA and CDR2 is SQIVND in the germline V gene (reference sequence). Trimming cost V 8 bases and J 8 bases; bases outside gene matches: 11. CDR3 length: 14 residues.

This clone was observed a single time. The J gene is TRBJ1-5, the V gene TRBV23-1, with D uncertain. TRBV23-1 is an ORF, with its function uncertain. The CDR3 contains 17 residues. V lost 4 bases and J 6 bases, leaving 22 bases between the germline ends. The CDR3 sequence: CASSLFGEGSGSQPQHF. In nucleotides, the CDR3 is TGCGCCAGCAGTCTTTTCGGGGAGGGTAGCGGGAGTCAGCCCCAGCATTTT.

The chain joins TRBV27 to TRBJ2-7, with TRBD1 matching over 11 bases. The junction had 0 bases not matched to a gene; V was cut back by 3 bases and J by 2 bases. This CDR3 region has 14 residues. Germline V gene data show CDR1 as MNHEY and CDR2 as SMNVEV (reference sequence). CDR3 sequence: CASSLDRGPYEQYF. CDR3 bases: TGTGCCAGCAGTTTGGACAGGGGGCCCTACGAGCAGTACTTC.

The chain recombines TRBV5-1 with TRBJ2-1; 9 bases align to TRBD1. Germline CDR1 reads SGHRS; CDR2 reads YFSETQ. This CDR3 is 16 amino acids long. With 4 bases clipped from V and 5 bases from J, the junction kept 10 bases outside the gene matches. The CDR3 DNA is TGCGCCAGCAGCACAACTACCGGGACAGGGAACAATGAGCAGTTCTTC. Encoded protein: CASSTTTGTGNNEQFF.

The count of this clone is one. The chain is built from TRBV5-6 and TRBJ1-3; D unresolved. This CDR3 region has 15 residues. V was cut by 4 bases and J by 0 bases, with 11 bases left in between. From germline, CDR1 is SGHDT and CDR2 YYEEEE. In DNA form, the CDR3 reads TGTGCCAGCAGCCTTTCATTGAGCTCTGGAAACACCATATATTTT. Protein: CASSLSLSSGNTIYF.

The gene calls are TRBV27 and TRBJ2-2; 8 bases fit TRBD2. J was trimmed by 6 bases and V by 6 bases; bases with no gene match: 12. This CDR3 is built from 16 residues. Per the germline V gene, CDR1 is MNHEY and CDR2 is SMNVEV (reference sequence). The CDR3 nucleotides read TGTGCCAGCAGCTCGCCGTCTTTAGCGGGGCCCGGGGAGCTGTTTTTT. Translation: CASSSPSLAGPGELFF.

The V and J genes are TRBV11-2 and TRBJ2-7; D perhaps matches TRBD1 (7 bases). V was cut by 3 bases and J by 6 bases, with 18 bases left in between. The CDR3 extends over 15 amino acids. Germline loops: CDR1 SGHAT, CDR2 FQNNGV. The CDR3 DNA sequence: TGTGCCAGCAGCTTTTACAGGGGAGGTTCGGTCGAGCAGTACTTC. This encodes CASSFYRGGSVEQYF.

This clone was detected only a few times. J is TRBJ1-4 and V is TRBV24-1; D is possibly TRBD1 (6 bases). Germline CDR1 reads KGHDR; CDR2 reads SFDVKD. The CDR3 is 14 residues long. Trimming took off 4 bases at V and 3 bases at J, with 8 bases between the two ends. The CDR3 DNA reads TGTGCCACCAGTGACAAGGGGGCTAATGAAAAACTGTTTTTT. Translation: CATSDKGANEKLFF.

The CDR3 reads CSVGVVGTGELFF. As DNA, the CDR3 is TGCAGCGTTGGGGTGGTGGGGACCGGGGAGCTGTTTTTT. The V call is TRBV29-1, the J call TRBJ2-2; no clear D gene. From germline, CDR1 is SQVTM and CDR2 ANQGSEA. This CDR3 is 13 amino acids long. The germline V and J ends were trimmed by 4 bases and 5 bases, with 11 bases remaining between them.

J is TRBJ2-3 and V is TRBV7-3; D remains unclear. CDR1 is SGHTA, CDR2 FQGTGA, per germline. The CDR3 has 13 residues. V gave up 2 bases and J gave up 4 bases, with 7 bases separating them. CDR3 region: CASSLADADTQYF. The CDR3 nucleotides read TGTGCCAGCAGCTTAGCTGATGCAGATACGCAGTATTTT.

The rearrangement links TRBV28 to TRBJ2-7, with D possibly TRBD2 on 5 matching bases. Trimming stripped 2 bases from V and 3 bases from J, with 11 bases between. The germline V gene encodes CDR1 MDHEN and CDR2 SYDVKM. This CDR3 contains 14 residues. The CDR3 coding sequence is TGTGCCAGCAGTTTACCGGGATCCAACTACGAGCAGTACTTC. As protein: CASSLPGSNYEQYF.

V usage is TRBV7-6 and J usage is TRBJ1-1, with a weak D call TRBD1 (6 bases). The CDR3 has 14 amino acids. Trimming removed 1 base at V and 6 bases at J, with 12 bases between. Germline V CDR1 and CDR2: SGHVS, FNYEAQ. The chain's CDR3 is CASSLGGAQAEAFF. The CDR3 DNA is TGTGCCAGCAGCTTAGGGGGGGCGCAGGCTGAAGCTTTCTTT.

This clone was seen a few times. The chain combines TRBV9 with TRBJ1-2; the D is unclear. Trimming took 4 bases from V and 6 from J, leaving 19 bases between them. The CDR3 totals 15 residues. CDR1 and CDR2 from the germline V gene are SGDLS and YYNGEE. CDR3 amino acids: CASSPNAYPRDGYTF. DNA for the CDR3: TGTGCCAGCAGCCCCAATGCTTATCCGAGGGATGGCTACACCTTC.

The chain is built from TRBV24-1 and TRBJ1-1, with D maybe TRBD1 (5 bases). The CDR3 has 15 amino acids. V gave up 3 bases and J gave up 8 bases, with 18 bases separating them. In germline, CDR1 is KGHDR, CDR2 SFDVKD. The CDR3 nucleotides are TGTGCCACCAGTGATACTGGCAGCCTGGGGGAGGAAGCTTTCTTT. Protein product: CATSDTGSLGEEAFF.

The V gene is TRBV2, the J gene TRBJ1-1; D is unclear. V was cut by 1 base and J by 7 bases, with 13 bases left in between. The length of the CDR3 is 14 residues. Germline CDR1 reads SNHLY; CDR2 reads FYNNEI. In DNA form, the CDR3 reads TGTGCCAGCAGTGAAGAAACAAGGAGGGTTGAAGCTTTCTTT. This codes for CASSEETRRVEAFF. Drawing the rest from reference TRBV2 and TRBJ1-1, the complete variable domain is EPEVTQTPSHQVTQMGQEVILRCVPISNHLYFYWYRQILGQKVEFLVSFYNNEISEKSEIFDDQFSVERPDGSNFTLKIRSTKLEDSAMYFCASSEETRRVEAFFGQGTRLTVV.

This chain uses TRBV5-8 with TRBJ2-2; TRBD1 matches 7 bases. The CDR3 covers 13 residues. Germline V CDR1 and CDR2: SGHTS, YDEGEE. The junction had 5 bases not matched to a gene; V was cut back by 5 bases and J by 7 bases. In nucleotides, the CDR3 is TGTGCCAGCAGTCGACAGGGCGTCGGGGAGCTGTTTTTT. This sequence encodes CASSRQGVGELFF.